The rows below give T cell receptor beta chains drawn from one sample of a study of CD8 T cells in ankylosing spondylitis. TCRdb reanalysed the 5' RACE reads using MiXCR and keeps one entry per CDR3 protein. The data hold under 450,000 distinct CDR3 sequences, with 20% to 25% observed a single time. Input material: blood, either unsorted or a sorted T cell fraction (not recorded which). The receptors originated from a male donor with ankylosing spondylitis or in good health (not recorded which). Both conserved end residues are part of each CDR3. D genes are given only for firm matches. Some rows mark clone size as missing; the rest say once, few, many or name a class of expanded clone.

few	NA	TRBJ2-3	TRBV4-1	17	TGCGCCAGCAGCCAAGATCTTGGGGGGGGCGTGGCAGATACGCAGTATTTT	CASSQDLGGGVADTQYF
NA	NA	TRBJ1-1	TRBV7-2	16	TGTGCCAGCAGCATTTGGGACTCCCGTCGAGGCACTGAAGCTTTCTTT	CASSIWDSRRGTEAFF
few	NA	TRBJ2-4	TRBV20-1	13	TGCAGTGCTAGTCAGGGTATCGCAAACATTCAGTACTTC	CSASQGIANIQYF
few	NA	TRBJ2-2	TRBV29-1	11	TGCAGCGGATACAGATCCGGGGAGCTGTTTTTT	CSGYRSGELFF
few	TRBD2	TRBJ2-3	TRBV4-1	16	TGCGCCAGCAGCCAAGGTAGCGGGGGGAGCACAGATACGCAGTATTTT	CASSQGSGGSTDTQYF
NA	NA	TRBJ2-3	TRBV29-1	12	TGCAGCGCCGAGGGGGAACCGGATACGCAGTATTTT	CSAEGEPDTQYF
many	NA	TRBJ2-3	TRBV6-2/TRBV6-3	15	TGTGCCAGCACCTCACAACTCGAGGGCACAGATACGCAGTATTTT	CASTSQLEGTDTQYF
NA	NA	TRBJ2-4	TRBV7-9	16	TGTGCCAGCAGCTCAGAACAAATTCTAGCCAAAAACATTCAGTACTTC	CASSSEQILAKNIQYF
few	NA	TRBJ2-1	TRBV27	14	TGTGCCAGCAGTCCCAGACTCAACATGGATGAGCAGTTCTTC	CASSPRLNMDEQFF
few	NA	TRBJ2-7	TRBV10-3	11	TGTGCCATCAGAAGAGGGTACGAGCAGTACTTC	CAIRRGYEQYF
NA	NA	TRBJ2-3	TRBV29-1	14	TGCAGCGTCGAGGAGGGGGTGGGCACAGATACGCAGTATTTT	CSVEEGVGTDTQYF
few	NA	TRBJ2-7	TRBV27	17	TGTGCCAGCAGTTCCCAACCCGGACCAATGAGGGGTGACGAGCAGTACTTC	CASSSQPGPMRGDEQYF
NA	NA	TRBJ1-1	TRBV5-1	14	TGCGCCAGCAGCTCCGGGACAACCAACACTGAAGCTTTCTTT	CASSSGTTNTEAFF
few	TRBD2	TRBJ2-7	TRBV25-1	15	TGTGCCAGCAACAGCGGGCTAGCGGGACTCTACGAGCAGTACTTC	CASNSGLAGLYEQYF
NA	TRBD1	TRBJ2-3	TRBV20-1	14	TGCAGTGCTTCCGGGACAGGGGTTCACGATACGCAGTATTTT	CSASGTGVHDTQYF
NA	TRBD2	TRBJ2-5	TRBV2	14	TGTGCCGCCACTAGCGGGGCTTACCAAGAGACCCAGTACTTC	CAATSGAYQETQYF
NA	NA	TRBJ2-3	TRBV27	10	TGTGCCAGCGGCTTAAGGGCGCAGTATTTT	CASGLRAQYF
NA	NA	TRBJ1-2	TRBV4-1	15	TGCGCCAGCAGCCAAGATCTTGGTGTATCCAACGGCTACACCTTC	CASSQDLGVSNGYTF
NA	NA	TRBJ2-2	TRBV10-2	15	TGCGCCAGCAGTGCGTACCGGGGGTTCACCGGGGAGCTGTTTTTT	CASSAYRGFTGELFF
NA	NA	TRBJ2-2	TRBV21-1	22	TGTGCCAGCAGCAAATGTCGACGTGGACCATTCAGGGACAGGGGGCTTTCCGGGGAGCTGTTTTTT	CASSKCRRGPFRDRGLSGELFF
NA	NA	TRBJ2-5	TRBV10-3	13	TGTGCCATCAGTGAGTCAGACCAAGAGACCCAGTACTTC	CAISESDQETQYF
NA	NA	TRBJ1-2	TRBV21-1	14	TGTGCCAGCAGCAAAGGACGGGGTTTTCGGGGCTACACCTTC	CASSKGRGFRGYTF
NA	NA	TRBJ2-5	TRBV7-9	13	TGTGCCAGCATGAGACAGCGACAAGAGACCCAGTACTTC	CASMRQRQETQYF
NA	NA	TRBJ1-4	TRBV7-6	11	TGTGCCAGCAGCTTAGATGGAAAACTGTTTTTT	CASSLDGKLFF
NA	TRBD2	TRBJ2-2	TRBV7-2	15	TGTGCCAGCAGCCTGGGGGGGTTCAACACCGGGGAGCTGTTTTTT	CASSLGGFNTGELFF
many	NA	TRBJ2-1	TRBV12-3/TRBV12-4	15	TGTGCCAGCAGTCCCCCCGGCGGACTCTACAATGAGCAGTTCTTC	CASSPPGGLYNEQFF
few	NA	TRBJ1-5	TRBV7-9	14	TGTGCCAGCAGCCTCGAAGGGAGGAATCAGCCCCAGCATTTT	CASSLEGRNQPQHF
few	TRBD1	TRBJ2-5	TRBV12-3/TRBV12-4	11	TGTGCCAGCAGCCTCCGGGACAGGGTGTACTTC	CASSLRDRVYF
few	TRBD1	TRBJ1-4	TRBV10-3	13	TGTGCCACCACCGACAGGGGTGGCGAAAAACTGTTTTTT	CATTDRGGEKLFF
NA	NA	TRBJ2-1	TRBV6-1	14	TGTGCCAGCACCTCCAGGTGGGGGCTCAATGAGCAGTTCTTC	CASTSRWGLNEQFF
few	NA	TRBJ1-4	TRBV6-5	14	TGTGCCAGCAGTTACCGGGACATGGAGGAAAAACTGTTTTTT	CASSYRDMEEKLFF
NA	NA	TRBJ2-1	TRBV9	12	TGTGCCAGCAGCCTAACCAAGTCGGAGCAGTTCTTC	CASSLTKSEQFF
few	NA	TRBJ2-1	TRBV2	16	TGTGCCAGCAGTGAATTTACGGAGCCCCCCTACAATGAGCAGTTCTTC	CASSEFTEPPYNEQFF
few	NA	TRBJ1-2	TRBV6-1	15	TGTGCCAGCAGACTAACACACTCAGGTTCTCTCGAGGACACCTTC	CASRLTHSGSLEDTF
few	TRBD1	TRBJ2-7	TRBV29-1	14	TGCAGCGTTGAAGGGGGGACAGGGACCTACGAGCAGTACTTC	CSVEGGTGTYEQYF
NA	NA	TRBJ2-7	TRBV7-9	16	TGTGCCAGCAGCTTAGTCGGGCAGGGGCTCGCCTACGAGCAGTACTTC	CASSLVGQGLAYEQYF
few	TRBD1	TRBJ2-4	TRBV20-1	16	TGCAGTGCTGGGGAAAGGACAGGGGGGCCCGGGGACATTCAGTACTTC	CSAGERTGGPGDIQYF
few	NA	TRBJ2-1	TRBV12-3/TRBV12-4	15	TGTGCCAGCAGTTTAGCGGCAAGCTCCTACAATGAGCAGTTCTTC	CASSLAASSYNEQFF
few	NA	TRBJ1-1	TRBV12-3/TRBV12-4	15	TGTGCCAGCAGTTTCTCAATAGGGTCGCACACTGAAGCTTTCTTT	CASSFSIGSHTEAFF
few	NA	TRBJ2-3	TRBV7-2	15	TGTGCCAGCAGCCCCGTAGGGGGGGCGGCAGATACGCAGTATTTT	CASSPVGGAADTQYF
NA	NA	TRBJ2-3	TRBV18	15	TGTGCCAGCTCACCCGGCAGTCGGTGGAGGGATACGCAGTATTTT	CASSPGSRWRDTQYF
many	NA	TRBJ2-1	TRBV5-6	16	TGTGCCAGCAGTGGATTGGCGGTGAGCTCCTACAATGAGCAGTTCTTC	CASSGLAVSSYNEQFF
NA	NA	TRBJ2-2	TRBV4-1	16	TGCGCCAGCAGCCAACAGGACTCCGGGGGCACCGGGGAGCTGTTTTTT	CASSQQDSGGTGELFF
NA	NA	TRBJ1-1	TRBV4-1	11	TGCGCCAGCAGCCACACAGGGGAAGCTTTCTTT	CASSHTGEAFF
NA	NA	TRBJ2-1	TRBV21-1	14	TGTGCCAGCAGCAAAGTTGGTCTAGACAATGAGCAGTTCTTC	CASSKVGLDNEQFF
few	NA	TRBJ2-3	TRBV28	16	TGTGCCAGCAGTTTATATCCCGGGGGACCCACAGATACGCAGTATTTT	CASSLYPGGPTDTQYF
NA	NA	TRBJ2-7	TRBV5-5	17	TGTGCCAGCAGCTTGGAGTGGGGTTGGGAGGAGCAGGCCGAGCAGTACTTC	CASSLEWGWEEQAEQYF
many	NA	TRBJ2-7	TRBV5-1	14	TGCGCCAGCAGCTGGACCTCGACATACTACGAGCAGTACTTC	CASSWTSTYYEQYF